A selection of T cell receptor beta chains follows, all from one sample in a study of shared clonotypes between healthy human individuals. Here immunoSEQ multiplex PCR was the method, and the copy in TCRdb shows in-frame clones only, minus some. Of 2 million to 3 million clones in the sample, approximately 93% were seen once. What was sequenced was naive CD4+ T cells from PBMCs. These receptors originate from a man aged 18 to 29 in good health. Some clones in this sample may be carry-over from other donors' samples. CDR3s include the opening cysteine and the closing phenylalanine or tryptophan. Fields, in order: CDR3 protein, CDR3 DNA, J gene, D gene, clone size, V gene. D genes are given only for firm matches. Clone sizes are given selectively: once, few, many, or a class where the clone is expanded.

CASSYRGGQYF | TGTGCCAGCAGTTACAGGGGGGGGCAGTACTTC | TRBJ2-7 | NA | once | TRBV6-5
CASSSTVGVLSHEQYF | TGTGCCAGCAGCTCGACCGTCGGGGTCTTATCCCACGAGCAGTACTTC | TRBJ2-7 | NA | NA | TRBV7-3
CASSQVGRVRYNEQFF | TGCGCCAGCAGCCAAGTTGGTCGTGTTCGCTACAATGAGCAGTTCTTC | TRBJ2-1 | NA | NA | TRBV4-1
CASSLARVLTDTQYF | TGTGCCAGCAGCTTAGCGCGGGTTCTCACAGATACGCAGTATTTT | TRBJ2-3 | NA | NA | TRBV11-1
CASSISGTRQTQYF | TGTGCCAGTAGTATATCTGGGACCCGTCAGACCCAGTACTTC | TRBJ2-5 | NA | NA | TRBV19
CASSDWGNEQYF | TGTGCCAGCAGTGATTGGGGGAACGAGCAGTACTTC | TRBJ2-7 | NA | NA | TRBV6-1
CASSESGAGWQETQYF | TGCGCCAGCAGTGAGTCCGGGGCGGGATGGCAAGAGACCCAGTACTTC | TRBJ2-5 | NA | once | TRBV10-1
CASKGEDTQYF | TGTGCCAGCAAGGGAGAAGATACGCAGTATTTT | TRBJ2-3 | NA | NA | TRBV4-2
CASSQVRGTAEAFF | TGCGCCAGCAGCCAAGTTCGAGGGACTGCTGAAGCTTTCTTT | TRBJ1-1 | NA | NA | TRBV4-1
CASSSKRGVGDTQYF | TGTGCCAGCAGCTCCAAGCGGGGGGTAGGGGATACGCAGTATTTT | TRBJ2-3 | TRBD2 | NA | TRBV5-4
CASSSHPTSGEETQYF | TGCGCCAGCAGCTCCCATCCGACTAGCGGTGAAGAGACCCAGTACTTC | TRBJ2-5 | TRBD2 | NA | TRBV5-1
CASSGTGVGTEAFF | TGCGCCAGCAGCGGGACAGGAGTAGGCACTGAAGCTTTCTTT | TRBJ1-1 | TRBD1 | NA | TRBV5-1
CASSPRERDTGELFF | TGCGCCAGCAGCCCCAGGGAGAGAGACACCGGGGAGCTGTTTTTT | TRBJ2-2 | NA | NA | TRBV4-1
CASSADYEQYF | TGCGCCAGCAGCGCCGACTACGAGCAGTACTTC | TRBJ2-7 | NA | few | TRBV5-1
CASSLGGANNYEQYF | TGTGCCAGCAGTTTAGGGGGGGCGAATAACTACGAGCAGTACTTC | TRBJ2-7 | NA | NA | TRBV28
CASSRWTGGDEQFF | TGTGCCAGCAGTCGCTGGACAGGAGGCGATGAGCAGTTCTTC | TRBJ2-1 | TRBD1 | NA | TRBV28
CASSLESPWDRVFSYGYTF | TGTGCCAGCAGCTTAGAAAGCCCTTGGGACAGGGTTTTTAGCTATGGCTACACCTTC | TRBJ1-2 | TRBD1 | NA | TRBV11-2
CASSGGPNTEAFF | TGTGCCAGCAGCGGGGGGCCTAACACTGAAGCTTTCTTT | TRBJ1-1 | NA | NA | TRBV9
CASSKPWSETQYF | TGTGCCAGCAGCAAGCCGTGGTCGGAGACCCAGTACTTC | TRBJ2-5 | NA | NA | TRBV28
CASSPGGVGTDTQYF | TGTGCCAGCAGCCCTGGCGGGGTAGGCACAGATACGCAGTATTTT | TRBJ2-3 | NA | once | TRBV7-3
CASLKRERQFF | TGTGCCAGCCTAAAGCGGGAGAGGCAGTTCTTC | TRBJ2-1 | TRBD2 | NA | TRBV11-2
CASSIWGESGYNEQFF | TGTGCCAGTAGTATATGGGGGGAGAGCGGCTACAATGAGCAGTTCTTC | TRBJ2-1 | NA | NA | TRBV19
CASSGDRASYEQYF | TGCGCCAGCAGCGGAGACAGGGCCTCCTACGAGCAGTACTTC | TRBJ2-7 | TRBD1 | NA | TRBV5-1
CASSLGAAANTGELFF | TGTGCCAGCAGCCTGGGGGCAGCGGCGAACACCGGGGAGCTGTTTTTT | TRBJ2-2 | NA | once | TRBV7-3
CASSARDRYYEQYF | TGTGCCAGCAGCGCCCGGGACCGCTATTACGAGCAGTACTTC | TRBJ2-7 | NA | once | TRBV14
CASRIQENTEAFF | TGCGCCAGCCGGATACAGGAGAACACTGAAGCTTTCTTT | TRBJ1-1 | NA | few | TRBV5-1
CASSLVAGVGTDTQYF | TGCGCCAGCAGCTTGGTTGCGGGAGTAGGCACAGATACGCAGTATTTT | TRBJ2-3 | TRBD2 | NA | TRBV5-1